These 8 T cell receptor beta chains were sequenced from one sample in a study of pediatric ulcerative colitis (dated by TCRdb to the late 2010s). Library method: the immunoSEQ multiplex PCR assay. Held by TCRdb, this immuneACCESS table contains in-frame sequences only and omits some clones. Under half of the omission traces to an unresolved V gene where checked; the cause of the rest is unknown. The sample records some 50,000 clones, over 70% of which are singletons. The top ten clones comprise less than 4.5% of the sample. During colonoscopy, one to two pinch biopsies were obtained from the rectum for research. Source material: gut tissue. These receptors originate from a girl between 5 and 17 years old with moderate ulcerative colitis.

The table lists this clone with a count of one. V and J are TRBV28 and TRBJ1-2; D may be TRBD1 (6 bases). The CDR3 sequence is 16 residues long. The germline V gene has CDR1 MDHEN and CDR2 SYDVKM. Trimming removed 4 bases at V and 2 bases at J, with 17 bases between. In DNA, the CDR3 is TGTGCCAGCAGTTCTACCCCGGGACAACCCAACTATGGCTACACCTTC. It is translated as CASSSTPGQPNYGYTF.

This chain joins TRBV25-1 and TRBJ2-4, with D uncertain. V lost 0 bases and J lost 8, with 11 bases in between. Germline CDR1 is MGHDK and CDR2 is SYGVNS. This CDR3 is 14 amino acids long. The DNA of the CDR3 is TGTGCCAGCAGTGAATATAAAGACGTGGACATTCAGTACTTC. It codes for CASSEYKDVDIQYF. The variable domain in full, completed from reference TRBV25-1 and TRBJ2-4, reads EADIYQTPRYLVIGTGKKITLECSQTMGHDKMYWYQQDPGMELHLIHYSYGVNSTEKGDLSSESTVSRIRTEHFPLTLESARPSHTSQYLCASSEYKDVDIQYFGAGTRLSVL.

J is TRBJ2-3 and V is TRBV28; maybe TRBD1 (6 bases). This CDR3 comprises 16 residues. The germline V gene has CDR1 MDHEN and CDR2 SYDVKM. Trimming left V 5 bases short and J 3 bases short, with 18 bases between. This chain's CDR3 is CASSLGQTLRTDTQYF. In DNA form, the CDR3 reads TGTGCCAGCAGTCTCGGACAGACCTTGCGGACAGATACGCAGTATTTT.

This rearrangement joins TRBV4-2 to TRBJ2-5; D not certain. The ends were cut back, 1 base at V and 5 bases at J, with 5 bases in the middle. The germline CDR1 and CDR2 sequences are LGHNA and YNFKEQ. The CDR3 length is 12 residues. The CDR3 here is CASSQAYETQYF. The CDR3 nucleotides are TGTGCCAGCAGCCAAGCGTACGAGACCCAGTACTTC.

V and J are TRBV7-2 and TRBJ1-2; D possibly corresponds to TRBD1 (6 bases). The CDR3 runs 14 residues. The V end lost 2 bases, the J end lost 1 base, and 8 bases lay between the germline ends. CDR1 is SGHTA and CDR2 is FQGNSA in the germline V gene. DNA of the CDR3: TGTGCCAGCAGCTTAACCAGGGGTAACTATGGCTACACCTTC. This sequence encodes CASSLTRGNYGYTF. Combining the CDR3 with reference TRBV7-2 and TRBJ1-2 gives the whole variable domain GAGVSQSPSNKVTEKGKDVELRCDPISGHTALYWYRQSLGQGLEFLIYFQGNSAPDKSGLPSDRFSAERTGGSVSTLTIQRTQQEDSAVYLCASSLTRGNYGYTFGSGTRLTVV.

The DNA for the CDR3 is TGTGCCAGCAGCTTGCCCTCAGTGGGTGAGCAGTTCTTC. This sequence encodes CASSLPSVGEQFF. The rearrangement joins TRBV5-6 to TRBJ2-1; no clear D. CDR3 size: 13 residues. Trimming removed 1 base at V and 9 bases at J, with 11 bases between. The germline gives CDR1 SGHDT, CDR2 YYEEEE.

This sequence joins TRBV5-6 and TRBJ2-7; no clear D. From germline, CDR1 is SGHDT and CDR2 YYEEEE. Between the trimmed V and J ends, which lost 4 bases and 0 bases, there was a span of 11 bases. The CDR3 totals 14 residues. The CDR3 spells CASSVILSSYEQYF. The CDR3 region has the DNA TGTGCCAGCAGCGTTATACTGAGCTCCTACGAGCAGTACTTC.

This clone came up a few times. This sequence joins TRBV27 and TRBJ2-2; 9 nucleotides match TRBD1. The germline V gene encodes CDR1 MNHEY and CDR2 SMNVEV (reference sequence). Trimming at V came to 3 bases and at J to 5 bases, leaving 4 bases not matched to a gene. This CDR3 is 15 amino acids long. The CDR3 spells CASSLRQGGTGELFF. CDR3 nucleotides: TGTGCCAGCAGTTTGAGACAGGGGGGAACCGGGGAGCTGTTTTTT.